The clone carrying this T cell receptor beta chain was counted ten times or more. This entry comes from a study of neurological immune-mediated disorders. The making of cDNA relied on 5'RACE with 10-nucleotide random UMIs. TCRdb ran MiXCR on the 5' RACE reads and lists one entry per CDR3 protein. The sample contains about 84,000 distinct CDR3 sequences, 10% of which appear only once. Germline V gives CDR1 SGHRS, CDR2 YFSETQ. CDR3 length: 14 amino acids. Trimming took off 5 bases at V and 8 bases at J, with 16 bases between the two ends. The source is a man aged 40-50 years in good health. V gene TRBV5-1 combines with J gene TRBJ1-4; D is perhaps TRBD1 (5 bases). The sample was PBMCs. DNA for the CDR3: TGCGCCAGCAGATCGGGGCTAGCTGGCGAAAAACTGTTTTTT. This encodes CASRSGLAGEKLFF. Looking up the rest from reference TRBV5-1 and TRBJ1-4 gives the full variable domain: KAGVTQTPRYLIKTRGQQVTLSCSPISGHRSVSWYQQTPGQGLQFLFEYFSETQRNKGNFPGRFSGRQFSNSRSEMNVSTLELGDSALYLCASRSGLAGEKLFFGSGTQLSVL.